This entry lists 32 T cell receptor beta chains sequenced from one sample in a study of blood T cell repertoires in COVID-19. The repertoire was sequenced with immunoSEQ multiplex PCR; TCRdb's copy has only in-frame clones and lacks some. The table records 140,000 or so clones, 70% to 90% of them present only once. Sequenced input: PBMCs or T cells enriched from blood (not recorded which). The receptors derive from a woman between 45 and 60 years old with acute COVID-19.

The chain combines TRBV9 with TRBJ1-3, with a possible D match to TRBD1 (5 bases). The CDR3 runs 15 residues. The germline V gene encodes CDR1 SGDLS and CDR2 YYNGEE. Trimming pared 2 bases from V and 2 bases from J, leaving 11 bases between. CDR3 sequence: CASSVLPGPGNTIYF. In nucleotides, the CDR3 is TGTGCCAGCAGCGTTTTACCAGGGCCTGGAAACACCATATATTTT. Full variable domain (remainder filled in from reference TRBV9 and TRBJ1-3): DSGVTQTPKHLITATGQRVTLRCSPRSGDLSVYWYQQSLDQGLQFLIQYYNGEERAKGNILERFSAQQFPDLHSELNLSSLELGDSALYFCASSVLPGPGNTIYFGEGSWLTVV.

About this clone itself: Other DNA variants within this sample encode the same CDR3. The CDR3 protein is CASSGTGDTGELFF. Here the CDR3 DNA reads TGTGCCAGCAGTGGGACAGGGGACACCGGGGAGCTGTTTTTT. The chain recombines TRBV25-1 with TRBJ2-2, with 9 bases aligning to TRBD1. The germline V gene encodes CDR1 MGHDK and CDR2 SYGVNS. The CDR3 covers 14 residues. The V and J ends lost 4 bases and 3 bases, in that order; junction bases with no gene match: 0. Variable domain in full (rest from reference TRBV25-1 and TRBJ2-2): EADIYQTPRYLVIGTGKKITLECSQTMGHDKMYWYQQDPGMELHLIHYSYGVNSTEKGDLSSESTVSRIRTEHFPLTLESARPSHTSQYLCASSGTGDTGELFFGEGSRLTVL.

On this clone: The sample holds other DNA sequences that translate to the same CDR3. The CDR3 DNA reads as TGTGCCAGCAGTCCCCAGGCCGATCAGCCCCAGCATTTT. Protein: CASSPQADQPQHF. V usage is TRBV6-2 or TRBV6-3 and J usage is TRBJ1-5; D gene unclear. In germline, CDR1 is MNHEY, CDR2 SVGEGT. The CDR3 length is 13 residues. Trimming removed 5 bases at V and 5 bases at J, with 10 bases between.

The chain combines TRBV4-3 with TRBJ2-1, with 12 bases lining up with TRBD2. Per the germline V gene, CDR1 is LGHNA and CDR2 is YSLEER. The J segment lost 4 bases and the V segment lost 1 base, leaving 2 bases of the junction unmatched. This CDR3 spans 16 amino acids. Here the CDR3 DNA reads TGCGCCAGCAGCCAAGTACTAGCGGGAGGTTACAATGAGCAGTTCTTC. Translated: CASSQVLAGGYNEQFF.

J is TRBJ1-2 and V is TRBV27; possibly TRBD1 for D (5 bases). The ends were cut back, 5 bases at V and 4 bases at J, with 17 bases in the middle. The CDR3 runs 15 residues. The germline CDR1 and CDR2 sequences are MNHEY and SMNVEV (reference sequence). In DNA form, the CDR3 reads TGTGCCAGCAGTCCCCGGACCCGTCAGGGCTATGGCTACACCTTC. This gives the protein CASSPRTRQGYGYTF.

The rearrangement uses TRBV10-3 and TRBJ2-7; TRBD2 agrees at 8 bases. The CDR3 covers 12 residues. CDR1 is ENHRY and CDR2 is SYGVKD in the germline V gene. Trimming cost V 8 bases and J 0 bases; bases outside gene matches: 0. The CDR3 reads CAIGTSSYEQYF. The CDR3, as DNA: TGTGCCATCGGGACTAGCTCCTACGAGCAGTACTTC.

The CDR3: CASIGHQGMNYGYTF. The CDR3 bases are TGTGCCAGCATAGGACATCAGGGGATGAACTATGGCTACACCTTC. This rearrangement joins TRBV5-5 to TRBJ1-2; D perhaps matches TRBD1 (6 bases). Germline V gene lookup returns CDR1 SGHKS and CDR2 YYEKEE (reference sequence). This CDR3 has 15 amino acids. Trimming removed 6 bases from V and 2 bases from J, with 17 bases in between.

The V gene is TRBV27, the J gene TRBJ2-7; D may be TRBD1 (5 bases). Trimming took 3 bases from V and 2 from J, leaving 8 bases between them. Germline V gene data show CDR1 as MNHEY and CDR2 as SMNVEV (reference sequence). This CDR3 comprises 13 residues. The CDR3 loop is CASSFTGTYEQYF. The CDR3 region has the DNA TGTGCCAGCAGTTTTACAGGAACCTACGAGCAGTACTTC.

Here the CDR3 DNA reads TGTGCCAGCAGCTTAGTGCGGGGGTCCTACGAGCAGTACTTC. It is translated as CASSLVRGSYEQYF. J is TRBJ2-7 and V is TRBV7-8, with 7 bases that match TRBD2. The germline gives CDR1 SGHVS, CDR2 FQNEAQ. The CDR3 contains 14 residues. V lost 1 base to trimming and J lost 1 base; unmatched junction nucleotides: 1.

V is TRBV29-1 and J is TRBJ1-2, with D perhaps matching TRBD1 (5 bases). The germline V gene has CDR1 SQVTM and CDR2 ANQGSEA. Deletions cut 5 bases from V and 0 bases from J, with 16 bases between. The CDR3 is 15 residues long. CDR3 in DNA: TGCAGCGTTCGCGGAGGGGAAAGGGCTAACTATGGCTACACCTTC. The encoded protein is CSVRGGERANYGYTF.

The chain couples TRBV3-1 (or the pseudogene TRBV3-2) to TRBJ2-5; 13 bases are shared with TRBD2. Trimming cost V 3 bases and J 4 bases; bases outside gene matches: 11. The V gene's germline CDR1 is LGHDT and CDR2 YNNKEL (reference sequence). The CDR3 is made up of 18 amino acids. The CDR3 sequence: CASSQQIGTSGILETQYF. The CDR3 DNA reads TGTGCCAGCAGCCAGCAAATTGGGACTAGCGGGATTTTAGAGACCCAGTACTTC.

The rearrangement joins TRBV27 to TRBJ2-2, with 7 bases fitting TRBD2. V shed 5 bases and J 5 bases; nucleotides not matched to a gene: 11. This CDR3 is 16 amino acids long. Germline lookup yields CDR1 MNHEY and CDR2 SMNVEV (reference sequence). This CDR3 reads CASSREADGGTGELFF. In DNA form, the CDR3 reads TGTGCCAGCAGTCGGGAGGCGGACGGGGGGACCGGGGAGCTGTTTTTT.

V gene TRBV20-1 combines with J gene TRBJ2-3; D perhaps matches TRBD1 (5 bases). The CDR3 contains 14 residues. Looked up from germline, CDR1 is DFQATT and CDR2 is SNEGSKA (reference sequence). Trimming left V 3 bases short and J 2 bases short, with 12 bases between. The CDR3 DNA reads as TGCAGTGCTAGTCGACAGATAGTCACAGATACGCAGTATTTT. It yields the protein CSASRQIVTDTQYF.

The chain recombines TRBV30 with TRBJ1-2; possibly TRBD1 for D (5 bases). The V end was cut by 4 bases, the J end by 7 bases, with 13 bases between. The CDR3 consists of 12 residues. The germline V gene encodes CDR1 GTSNPN and CDR2 SVGIG (reference sequence). Here the CDR3 reads CAWTGYDSGYTF. CDR3 DNA sequence: TGTGCCTGGACAGGGTATGATAGTGGCTACACCTTC. Complete variable domain (other parts from reference TRBV30 and TRBJ1-2): SQTIHQWPATLVQPVGSPLSLECTVEGTSNPNLYWYRQAAGRGLQLLFYSVGIGQISSEVPQNLSASRPQDRQFILSSKKLLLSDSGFYLCAWTGYDSGYTFGSGTRLTVV.

V usage is TRBV7-3 and J usage is TRBJ1-2, with D possibly TRBD1 on 5 matching bases. The CDR3 consists of 13 residues. Trimming shortened V by 2 bases and J by 8 bases, and 12 bases separated the two germline ends. Per the germline V gene, CDR1 is SGHTA and CDR2 is FQGTGA. Here the CDR3 DNA reads TGTGCCAGCAGCTTAGGGGCAGGGCAGGGCTACACCTTC. It yields the protein CASSLGAGQGYTF.

The count of this clone is one. The rearrangement joins TRBV14 to TRBJ1-2, with D tentatively TRBD1 (5 bases). This CDR3 spans 15 amino acids. Germline values: CDR1 SGHDN, CDR2 FVKESK. V was trimmed by 2 bases and J by 2 bases, leaving 12 bases between them. CDR3 sequence reads: CASSQQGVGNYGYTF. As DNA, the CDR3 is TGTGCCAGCAGCCAACAGGGTGTGGGCAACTATGGCTACACCTTC.

This clone was seen only a few times. The chain joins TRBV27 to TRBJ2-7, with 9 bases that match TRBD1. The CDR3 runs 15 residues. The germline V gene has CDR1 MNHEY and CDR2 SMNVEV (reference sequence). Trimming removed 5 bases from V and 7 bases from J; junction bases left unmatched: 12. This CDR3 is CASSLNRGQLKEQYF. Written as DNA, the CDR3 is TGTGCCAGCAGTCTAAACAGGGGGCAGCTTAAAGAGCAGTACTTC.

The table lists this clone with a count of one. The chain links TRBV7-2 to TRBJ2-7, with D maybe TRBD2 (6 bases). The V end lost 1 base, the J end lost 7 bases, and 20 bases lay between the germline ends. This CDR3 is built from 16 residues. CDR1 is SGHTA, CDR2 FQGNSA, per germline. The CDR3: CASSLGSLAGSGEQYF. CDR3 sequence (DNA): TGTGCCAGCAGCTTAGGCTCTCTGGCGGGATCGGGGGAGCAGTACTTC. Full variable domain (missing parts from reference TRBV7-2 and TRBJ2-7): GAGVSQSPSNKVTEKGKDVELRCDPISGHTALYWYRQSLGQGLEFLIYFQGNSAPDKSGLPSDRFSAERTGGSVSTLTIQRTQQEDSAVYLCASSLGSLAGSGEQYFGPGTRLTVT.

The chain is built from TRBV6-5 and TRBJ2-1, with a tentative D call TRBD2 (5 bases). The CDR3 extends over 15 amino acids. Looked up from germline, CDR1 is MNHEY and CDR2 is SVGAGI. The V end was cut by 2 bases, the J end by 7 bases, with 15 bases between. CDR3 amino acids: CASSYRADHGNEQFF. CDR3 DNA sequence: TGTGCCAGCAGTTACCGAGCGGACCATGGAAATGAGCAGTTCTTC.

The genes are TRBV11-2 and TRBJ2-3, with 9 bases lining up with TRBD2. Trimming cost V 5 bases and J 2 bases; bases outside gene matches: 11. This CDR3 spans 17 amino acids. CDR1 SGHAT and CDR2 FQNNGV come from the germline V gene. The CDR3 DNA follows: TGTGCCAGCAGCCTCACCTTAGCGGGAGTTGTCACAGATACGCAGTATTTT. This translates into CASSLTLAGVVTDTQYF.

V and J are TRBV9 and TRBJ1-1; D remains ambiguous. The V and J ends lost 4 bases and 5 bases respectively, with 15 bases between them. This CDR3 comprises 14 residues. Germline CDR1 and CDR2: SGDLS and YYNGEE. The DNA for the CDR3 is TGTGCCAGCAGCCCTGGCGGGTGGATAACTGAAGCTTTCTTT. This sequence encodes CASSPGGWITEAFF.

CDR3 sequence reads: CASSILGLASSTDTQYF. DNA for the CDR3: TGTGCCAGTAGTATATTAGGACTAGCGAGTAGCACAGATACGCAGTATTTT. This chain links TRBV19 with TRBJ2-3, with 9 bases that match TRBD2. The V gene end was trimmed by 2 bases and the J gene end by 0 bases; junction bases not matched to a gene: 6. The germline V gene encodes CDR1 LNHDA and CDR2 SQIVND (reference sequence). This CDR3 contains 17 residues.

The rearrangement joins TRBV15 to TRBJ2-3; 11 bases line up with TRBD1. The germline gives CDR1 LNHNV, CDR2 YYDKDF (reference sequence). Trimming at V came to 4 bases and at J to 0 bases, leaving 6 bases not matched to a gene. The CDR3 runs to 17 residues. The CDR3 loop is CATSKRTGGRSTDTQYF. The CDR3 DNA sequence: TGTGCCACCAGCAAGAGGACAGGGGGCCGCAGCACAGATACGCAGTATTTT.

This clone was recorded once. The chain recombines TRBV19 with TRBJ1-5, with 9 bases lining up with TRBD1. V gave up 2 bases and J gave up 3 bases; unmatched junction bases: 11. Per germline, CDR1 LNHDA and CDR2 SQIVND (reference sequence). The CDR3 length is 18 residues. For the CDR3, the DNA is TGTGCCAGTAGTATACCCGTCGGGACAGGGAGTTACAATCAGCCCCAGCATTTT. Protein sequence: CASSIPVGTGSYNQPQHF.

This chain connects TRBV11-2 to TRBJ2-1; D remains unclear. CDR3 size: 17 residues. The ends were cut back, 3 bases at V and 0 bases at J, with 15 bases in the middle. The germline gives CDR1 SGHAT, CDR2 FQNNGV. The CDR3 DNA reads TGTGCCAGCAGCTTCGGGTTCGACTCTAGCTCCTACAATGAGCAGTTCTTC. Amino acids: CASSFGFDSSSYNEQFF.

This chain uses TRBV18 with TRBJ1-1; 7 bases match TRBD1. Germline assignment: CDR1 KGHSH and CDR2 LQKENI. Trimming at V came to 0 bases and at J to 5 bases, leaving 12 bases not matched to a gene. This CDR3 comprises 17 residues. The CDR3 DNA follows: TGTGCCAGCTCACCACCAGCCTTTGAGACAGGGATGACTGAAGCTTTCTTT. This gives the protein CASSPPAFETGMTEAFF.

V gene TRBV19 combines with J gene TRBJ2-7; tentatively, D is TRBD2 (6 bases). The CDR3 runs 15 residues. V lost 1 base, J lost 0 bases, and 10 bases lay in between. Germline lookup yields CDR1 LNHDA and CDR2 SQIVND (reference sequence). The CDR3: CASSIGSGLSYEQYF. In nucleotides, the CDR3 is TGTGCCAGTAGTATAGGAAGCGGGCTCTCCTACGAGCAGTACTTC.

The chain links TRBV2 to TRBJ2-7; 9 nucleotides agree with TRBD1. Germline-derived CDR1 and CDR2 are SNHLY and FYNNEI. The CDR3 loop spans 14 amino acids. J was trimmed by 3 bases and V by 7 bases; bases with no gene match: 7. As DNA, the CDR3 is TGTGCCAGCACCGCGACAGGGGGTAGCTACGAGCAGTACTTC. Translating it yields CASTATGGSYEQYF.

This chain joins TRBV19 and TRBJ1-2; the D is unclear. V lost 8 bases, J lost 1 base, and 14 bases lay in between. The CDR3 spans 14 residues. CDR1 and CDR2 from the germline V gene are LNHDA and SQIVND (reference sequence). As DNA, the CDR3 is TGTGCCAGTTCGGAGGTTAGGCGTAACTATGGCTACACCTTC. This gives the protein CASSEVRRNYGYTF.

This clone was seen once. This chain links TRBV3-1 (or the pseudogene TRBV3-2) with TRBJ1-6; no clear D gene. Trimming left V 0 bases short and J 6 bases short, with 15 bases between. CDR3 length equals 17 residues. The V gene's germline CDR1 is LGHDT and CDR2 YNNKEL (reference sequence). CDR3 protein: CASSQDRGRPINSPLHF. As DNA, the CDR3 is TGTGCCAGCAGCCAAGATAGAGGCAGACCAATTAATTCACCCCTCCACTTT.

The CDR3 bases are TGTGCCAGCAGCCAAACCCTATTGAACACTGAAGCTTTCTTT. Amino acid sequence: CASSQTLLNTEAFF. The chain has TRBV5-4 and TRBJ1-1; D gene unclear. V lost 4 bases and J lost 0, with 10 bases in between. Germline CDR1 reads SGHNT; CDR2 reads YYREEE (reference sequence). The CDR3 consists of 14 residues.

This clone was picked up one time. V and J are TRBV7-8 and TRBJ2-3, with 9 bases fitting TRBD2. Trimming at V came to 5 bases and at J to 5 bases, leaving 14 bases not matched to a gene. Looked up from germline, CDR1 is SGHVS and CDR2 is FQNEAQ. The CDR3 is made up of 17 amino acids. The CDR3 here is CASSPTGGGRAIDTQYF. Written as DNA, the CDR3 is TGTGCCAGCAGCCCGACAGGCGGCGGGAGGGCCATAGATACGCAGTATTTT.